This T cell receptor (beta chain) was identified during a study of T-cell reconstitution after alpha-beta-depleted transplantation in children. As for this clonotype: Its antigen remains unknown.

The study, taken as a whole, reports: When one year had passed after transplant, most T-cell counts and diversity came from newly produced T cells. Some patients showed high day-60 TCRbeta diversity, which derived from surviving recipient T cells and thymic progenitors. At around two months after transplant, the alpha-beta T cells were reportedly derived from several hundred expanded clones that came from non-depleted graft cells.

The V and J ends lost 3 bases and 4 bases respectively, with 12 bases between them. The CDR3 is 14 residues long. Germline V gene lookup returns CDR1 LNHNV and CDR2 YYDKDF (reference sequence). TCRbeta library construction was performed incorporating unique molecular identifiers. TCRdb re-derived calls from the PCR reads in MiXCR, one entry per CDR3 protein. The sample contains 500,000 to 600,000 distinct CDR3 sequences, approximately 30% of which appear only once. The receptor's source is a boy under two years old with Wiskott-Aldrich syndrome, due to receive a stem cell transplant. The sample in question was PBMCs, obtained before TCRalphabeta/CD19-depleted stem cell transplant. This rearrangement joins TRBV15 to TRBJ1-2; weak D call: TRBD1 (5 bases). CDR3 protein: CATSSLQVGYGYTF. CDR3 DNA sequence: TGTGCCACCAGCAGCCTACAGGTCGGCTATGGCTACACCTTC.